A selection of T cell receptor beta chains follows, all from one sample in a study of technical replicates of blood from a few donors. TCRdb's table, derived via immunoSEQ multiplex PCR, lists solely in-frame clones and lacks some. The data hold 60,000 to 90,000 clones, with nearly 98% observed a single time. The sample taken for sequencing was T cells isolated from PBMCs. These receptors came from a human donor in good health. Each CDR3 is given with its conserved first and last residue. Fields, in order: J gene, D gene, clone size, V gene, CDR3 protein, CDR3 DNA. A D gene is named only where the DNA matches it firmly. Clone size is given for some rows only: seen once, a few or many times, or a class if the clone is expanded.

J gene: TRBJ1-3
D gene: TRBD1
clone size: once
V gene: TRBV7-9
CDR3 protein: CASSSGRDRGYF
CDR3 DNA: TGTGCCAGCAGCTCCGGACGGGACAGGGGATATTTT

J gene: TRBJ1-1
D gene: TRBD1
clone size: NA
V gene: TRBV18
CDR3 protein: CASSPGDRVFAEAFF
CDR3 DNA: TGTGCCAGCTCACCCGGGGACAGGGTGTTCGCTGAAGCTTTCTTT

J gene: TRBJ2-1
D gene: TRBD2
clone size: NA
V gene: TRBV7-2
CDR3 protein: CASSLPTSGGHNEQFF
CDR3 DNA: TGTGCCAGCAGCCTCCCGACTAGCGGGGGACACAATGAGCAGTTCTTC

J gene: TRBJ2-7
D gene: NA
clone size: NA
V gene: TRBV27
CDR3 protein: CASSLILESSYEQYF
CDR3 DNA: TGTGCCAGCAGTTTAATACTCGAGAGCTCCTACGAGCAGTACTTC

J gene: TRBJ2-3
D gene: TRBD2
clone size: once
V gene: TRBV29-1
CDR3 protein: CSVEWLAGLDTQYF
CDR3 DNA: TGCAGCGTTGAGTGGCTAGCGGGACTAGATACGCAGTATTTT

J gene: TRBJ2-7
D gene: TRBD2
clone size: NA
V gene: TRBV5-4
CDR3 protein: CASTTTGTSFYEQYF
CDR3 DNA: TGTGCCAGCACGACAACCGGGACTAGCTTCTACGAGCAGTACTTC

J gene: TRBJ1-5
D gene: NA
clone size: once
V gene: TRBV2
CDR3 protein: CASQDSRQFQPQHF
CDR3 DNA: TGTGCCAGCCAGGACTCCCGACAATTTCAGCCCCAGCATTTT

J gene: TRBJ1-5
D gene: TRBD1
clone size: NA
V gene: TRBV2
CDR3 protein: CASSGVKGAGNQPQHF
CDR3 DNA: TGTGCCAGCAGTGGAGTTAAGGGGGCGGGCAATCAGCCCCAGCATTTT

J gene: TRBJ1-4
D gene: NA
clone size: once
V gene: TRBV18
CDR3 protein: CASSPGGGTNEKLFF
CDR3 DNA: TGTGCCAGCTCACCCGGGGGAGGAACTAATGAAAAACTGTTTTTT

J gene: TRBJ1-1
D gene: TRBD1
clone size: NA
V gene: TRBV28
CDR3 protein: CASSLSSRGLGMNTEAFF
CDR3 DNA: TGTGCCAGCAGTTTATCGTCCAGGGGGCTTGGAATGAACACTGAAGCTTTCTTT

J gene: TRBJ2-1
D gene: NA
clone size: NA
V gene: TRBV6-5
CDR3 protein: CASSYSGVSEQFF
CDR3 DNA: TGTGCCAGCAGTTACTCAGGGGTCAGTGAGCAGTTCTTC

J gene: TRBJ1-2
D gene: TRBD1
clone size: NA
V gene: TRBV14
CDR3 protein: CASSRTGLTYGYTF
CDR3 DNA: TGTGCCAGCAGCCGGACAGGACTTACCTATGGCTACACCTTC

J gene: TRBJ2-2
D gene: NA
clone size: NA
V gene: TRBV19
CDR3 protein: CASSGHLRNTGELFF
CDR3 DNA: TGTGCCAGTAGTGGGCACTTGCGAAACACCGGGGAGCTGTTTTTT

J gene: TRBJ2-7
D gene: TRBD2
clone size: NA
V gene: TRBV5-1
CDR3 protein: CASSSAGESYEQYF
CDR3 DNA: TGCGCCAGCAGCTCAGCGGGGGAATCCTACGAGCAGTACTTC

J gene: TRBJ2-2
D gene: TRBD1
clone size: NA
V gene: TRBV10-1
CDR3 protein: CASSGTGNTGELFF
CDR3 DNA: TGCGCCAGCAGTGGGACAGGAAACACCGGGGAGCTGTTTTTT

J gene: TRBJ2-1
D gene: TRBD2
clone size: NA
V gene: TRBV11-3
CDR3 protein: CASSLGVGRINEQFF
CDR3 DNA: TGTGCCAGCAGCTTAGGGGTCGGGAGGATCAATGAGCAGTTCTTC

J gene: TRBJ1-5
D gene: NA
clone size: NA
V gene: TRBV27
CDR3 protein: CASSPRDTYQPQHF
CDR3 DNA: TGTGCCAGCAGTCCGAGGGACACCTATCAGCCCCAGCATTTT

J gene: TRBJ2-7
D gene: NA
clone size: NA
V gene: TRBV4-1
CDR3 protein: CASSYQGISYEQYF
CDR3 DNA: TGCGCCAGCAGCTATCAGGGGATCTCCTACGAGCAGTACTTC

J gene: TRBJ1-5
D gene: NA
clone size: NA
V gene: TRBV6-1
CDR3 protein: CASSDLRGPGSNQPQHF
CDR3 DNA: TGTGCCAGCAGTGATCTAAGGGGTCCAGGGAGCAATCAGCCCCAGCATTTT

J gene: TRBJ1-1
D gene: NA
clone size: once
V gene: TRBV30
CDR3 protein: CAWSNRPRQRHAEAFF
CDR3 DNA: TGTGCCTGGTCTAACAGGCCCCGACAACGACACGCTGAAGCTTTCTTT

J gene: TRBJ2-7
D gene: TRBD1
clone size: NA
V gene: TRBV12-5
CDR3 protein: CASSGAILTGEQYF
CDR3 DNA: TGTGCTAGTTCGGGGGCCATTTTGACAGGGGAACAGTACTTC

J gene: TRBJ1-1
D gene: TRBD1
clone size: NA
V gene: TRBV6-6
CDR3 protein: CASSYPLGQENTEAFF
CDR3 DNA: TGTGCCAGCAGTTACCCACTGGGACAGGAAAACACTGAAGCTTTCTTT

J gene: TRBJ2-7
D gene: NA
clone size: NA
V gene: TRBV9
CDR3 protein: CASIPGCEQYF
CDR3 DNA: TGTGCCAGCATCCCCGGGTGCGAGCAGTACTTC

J gene: TRBJ1-1
D gene: TRBD1
clone size: NA
V gene: TRBV29-1
CDR3 protein: CSMTGGFTEAFF
CDR3 DNA: TGCAGCATGACAGGGGGCTTTACTGAAGCTTTCTTT

J gene: TRBJ1-2
D gene: NA
clone size: NA
V gene: TRBV6-1
CDR3 protein: CASSYHREGYTF
CDR3 DNA: TGTGCCAGCAGTTATCACAGGGAGGGCTACACCTTC